A selection of T cell receptor beta chains follows, all from one sample in a study of tumor and adjacent non-tumor tissue in lung cancer. TCRdb independently ran MiXCR on the multiplex PCR reads; one entry per CDR3 protein. The sample shows under 80,000 distinct CDR3 sequences, around three quarters of them seen only once. Sample: distant non-tumor lung tissue. The receptors originated from a man between 60 and 75 years old with non-small cell lung cancer. Each CDR3 is given with its conserved first and last residue. A D gene is named only where the DNA matches it firmly. A clone size is listed for some rows: how often the clone was seen (once, few, many), or a class if it is expanded.

>TRBV6-5|.|TRBJ1-5|.
TGTGCCAGCAGCTATTTGGGGGGTAATCAGCCCCAGCATTTT
CASSYLGGNQPQHF
>TRBV6-1|TRBD2|TRBJ2-2|.
TGTGCCAACCAGTTGAAAACTAGCGGGGCGAACACCGGGGAGCTGTTTTTT
CANQLKTSGANTGELFF
>TRBV5-4|.|TRBJ2-6|.
TGTGCTAGCAGCCTGGTTCGCTCTGGGGTCAACGTCCTGACTTTC
CASSLVRSGVNVLTF
>TRBV28|.|TRBJ2-3|.
TGTGCCTACACCTCCTCCTGCACAGATACGCAATATTTT
CAYTSSCTDTQYF
>TRBV29-1|.|TRBJ1-1|.
TGCAGGGTTGATGAAGGGGAGAACATTGAAGCTTTCTTT
CRVDEGENIEAFF
>TRBV4-1|.|TRBJ2-7|.
TGCGCCAGCAGCCTCCTTAGTGAAAGTGACTACGAGCAGTACTTC
CASSLLSESDYEQYF
>TRBV4-1|.|TRBJ2-1|few
TGCGCCAGTAGCCAAGATATGATTGGGAGAACCTACAAAGAGCAGTTCTTC
CASSQDMIGRTYKEQFF
>TRBV29-1|.|TRBJ1-2|.
TGCAGCGTTCGGAGGGGGAGTAGAGACTATGGTTACATCTTC
CSVRRGSRDYGYIF
>TRBV20-1|.|TRBJ2-1|.
TGCAGTGCTATCAGCAGGGCGGGACATGGAGATGAGCAGTTCTTC
CSAISRAGHGDEQFF
>TRBV4-1|.|TRBJ2-1|.
TGCGCCAGCACCCAAGAACGCTACTACAATGAGCACTTCTTC
CASTQERYYNEHFF
>TRBV5-6|TRBD1|TRBJ2-7|many
TGTGCCAGCAGCTTGGGACAGGGGGCTGTGAAGTACTTC
CASSLGQGAVKYF
>TRBV11-2|.|TRBJ2-7|many
TGTGCCAGCAGCTTAGCGGACAGACCCCGGGCCTACGAGCAGTACTTC
CASSLADRPRAYEQYF
>TRBV28|.|TRBJ2-7|.
TGTGCCAGCAGTTTAACTACTAACGGCGCTTACGGGCAGTACTTC
CASSLTTNGAYGQYF
>TRBV29-1|.|TRBJ2-7|many
TGCAGCGTTGAAGATAGGGGGACTATTTACGAGCAGTGCTTC
CSVEDRGTIYEQCF
>TRBV12-3/TRBV12-4|.|TRBJ1-2|.
TGTGCCAGCAGTTTAGTGCAGGGAAGACCATATGGCTACACATTC
CASSLVQGRPYGYTF
>TRBV29-1|.|TRBJ1-1|.
TGCAGTGTTGGAGGAGGTATGGGGGTTCTCACTGAAGCTTTCTTT
CSVGGGMGVLTEAFF